Listed here is a single T cell receptor beta chain. CDR3 length: 15 amino acids. Germline assignment: CDR1 MDHEN and CDR2 SYDVKM. With 5 bases clipped from V and 5 bases from J, the junction kept 6 bases outside the gene matches. A library of TCRbeta sequences, prepared with unique molecular identifiers, was generated. In TCRdb, the PCR reads were re-called with MiXCR into one record per CDR3 protein. Counted here are about 690,000 distinct CDR3 sequences, 16% occurring once; the ten biggest clones make up about 1.1%. This sample is drawn from a study of T-cell reconstitution after alpha-beta-depleted transplantation in children.

The sequencing here drew on PBMCs from the stem cell graft donor, taken from the stem cell graft. V is TRBV28 and J is TRBJ1-1; 12 positions agree with TRBD1. This sequence originates from a human donor who donated a stem cell graft to a child with acute myeloid leukemia. The CDR3 loop is CASSEGQGARTEAFF. CDR3 sequence (DNA): TGTGCCAGCAGTGAGGGACAGGGGGCTAGGACTGAAGCTTTCTTT.